The 21 T cell receptor beta chains below all came from one sample that was sequenced in a study of CD8 T cells in ankylosing spondylitis. TCRdb passed the 5' RACE reads through MiXCR, listing each CDR3 protein once. The sample consists of around 230,000 distinct CDR3 sequences, around 8% of them appearing once. The source material was blood, either unsorted or a sorted T cell fraction (not recorded which). All receptors derive from a female donor with ankylosing spondylitis or in good health (not recorded which).

In this sample, this clonotype turned up many times. V gene TRBV6-1 combines with J gene TRBJ1-3; the D is unclear. The CDR3 sequence is 14 residues long. The germline V and J ends were trimmed by 8 bases and 8 bases, with 19 bases remaining between them. Germline CDR1 MNHNS, CDR2 SASEGT. The CDR3 reads CASFGYNGKDTIYF. The CDR3 DNA reads TGTGCCAGCTTCGGATACAACGGGAAGGACACCATATATTTT.

This clonotype was picked up a small number of times. J is TRBJ1-5 and V is TRBV10-2; TRBD1 matches at 7 bases. The V segment lost 2 bases and the J segment 4 bases; nucleotides outside the gene matches: 2. The CDR3 runs 14 residues. The germline V gene encodes CDR1 WSHSY and CDR2 SAAADI. Here the CDR3 reads CASSEEQGNQPQHF. CDR3 coding DNA: TGCGCCAGCAGTGAGGAACAGGGGAATCAGCCCCAGCATTTT.

The genes are TRBV28 and TRBJ1-2, with 9 bases fitting TRBD1. Trimming cost V 4 bases and J 6 bases; bases outside gene matches: 9. Looked up from germline, CDR1 is MDHEN and CDR2 is SYDVKM. This CDR3 region has 15 residues. The chain's CDR3 is CASSSLPGTGNGYTF. The CDR3, as DNA: TGTGCCAGCAGTTCCCTCCCCGGGACAGGGAATGGCTACACCTTC.

This clonotype was counted between two and nine times. A read error is possible here, since a much larger clone lies one base away. This rearrangement joins TRBV6-5 to TRBJ2-1, with TRBD2 matching over 11 bases. The CDR3 is 15 residues long. The V gene's germline CDR1 is MNHEY and CDR2 SVGAGI. The CDR3 here is CVSSLLAGELNEQFF. CDR3 nucleotide sequence: TGTGTCAGCAGTTTACTAGCGGGAGAACTCAATGAGCAGTTCTTC.

This clonotype occurred a few times. This could be a read error, since a much larger clone is one nucleotide away. This chain joins TRBV7-2 and TRBJ1-1, with D hard to call. The germline gives CDR1 SGHTA, CDR2 FQGNSA. V lost 2 bases and J lost 1, with 5 bases in between. The CDR3 sequence is 13 residues long. This CDR3 reads CASSLRPNTEAFF. CDR3 DNA sequence: TGTGCCAGCAGCTTAAGACCGAACACTGAAGCTTTCTTT.

The sample holds many counts of this clonotype. V gene TRBV6-1 combines with J gene TRBJ1-4; D is undetermined. Germline V gene data show CDR1 as MNHNS and CDR2 as SASEGT. V was trimmed by 7 bases and J by 0 bases, leaving 15 bases between them. The CDR3 has 16 amino acids. The CDR3 DNA reads as TGTGCCAGCACCCGGGGTGATCATGCAACTAATGAAAAACTGTTTTTT. It specifies CASTRGDHATNEKLFF.

This clonotype came up a few times. This chain links TRBV15 with TRBJ2-1, with D perhaps matching TRBD2 (6 bases). Per the germline V gene, CDR1 is LNHNV and CDR2 is YYDKDF (reference sequence). The CDR3 consists of 16 residues. Deletions cut 1 base from V and 7 bases from J, with 17 bases between. Here the CDR3 DNA reads TGTGCCACCAGCAGAGGTTCAGGAGGGAAGTGGAATGAGCAGTTCTTC. Encoded protein: CATSRGSGGKWNEQFF.

This clonotype was seen repeatedly, ten times or more. V is TRBV20-1 and J is TRBJ1-1, with D perhaps matching TRBD1 (5 bases). Looked up from germline, CDR1 is DFQATT and CDR2 is SNEGSKA (reference sequence). The CDR3 loop spans 12 amino acids. Trimming stripped 6 bases from V and 8 bases from J, with 16 bases between. CDR3 nucleotides: TGCAGTGCCCAGAGGGGATTTGTAGAAGCTTTCTTT. As protein: CSAQRGFVEAFF.

This clonotype was detected many times. The chain carries TRBV20-1 and TRBJ2-1, with TRBD2 identical over 7 bases. The CDR3 extends over 13 amino acids. Germline V gene lookup returns CDR1 DFQATT and CDR2 SNEGSKA (reference sequence). V trimming: 6 bases; J trimming: 9 bases; junction bases outside the gene matches: 11. The CDR3 spells CSATPGGGGEQFF. The DNA for the CDR3 is TGCAGTGCCACCCCGGGAGGCGGGGGTGAGCAGTTCTTC.

This clonotype was counted many times. The chain recombines TRBV10-3 with TRBJ2-1; TRBD2 agrees at 13 bases. V lost 9 bases to trimming and J lost 9 bases; unmatched junction nucleotides: 8. CDR3 length equals 14 residues. The germline gives CDR1 ENHRY, CDR2 SYGVKD. CDR3 DNA: TGTGCCATTTCTAGGACTAGCGGGAGAAGTGAGCAGTTCTTC. It is translated as CAISRTSGRSEQFF.

This clonotype was found a few times. V usage is TRBV28 and J usage is TRBJ1-5; weak D call: TRBD1 (5 bases). V was pared by 5 bases and J by 5 bases, with 13 bases between. From germline, CDR1 is MDHEN and CDR2 SYDVKM. This CDR3 is 14 amino acids long. The CDR3, as DNA: TGTGCCAGCAGTCAAGACAGTCGGGATCAGCCCCAGCATTTT. Protein sequence: CASSQDSRDQPQHF.

A remark on this clonotype: Just one base apart from a much larger clone, this may be a read error. This sequence joins TRBV20-1 and TRBJ2-7; no clear D. The CDR3 contains 14 residues. Per germline, CDR1 DFQATT and CDR2 SNEGSKA (reference sequence). V lost 8 bases and J 0 bases, leaving 17 bases between the germline ends. The CDR3 loop reads CSTAVGPSSYEQYF. CDR3 DNA: TGCAGTACCGCCGTCGGGCCTAGCTCCTACGAGCAGTACTTC.

Many counts were recorded for this clonotype. The V call is TRBV20-1, the J call TRBJ2-2, with a possible D match to TRBD2 (5 bases). Germline V gene data show CDR1 as DFQATT and CDR2 as SNEGSKA (reference sequence). The CDR3 runs 14 residues. The V end lost 0 bases, the J end lost 4 bases, and 9 bases lay between the germline ends. This CDR3 reads CSARDPRGTGELFF. For the CDR3, the DNA is TGCAGTGCTAGAGATCCCCGGGGCACCGGGGAGCTGTTTTTT.

Regarding this clonotype: Just one base apart from a much larger clone, this may be a read error. V is TRBV28 and J is TRBJ1-1, with no clear D. The CDR3 runs to 14 residues. The V gene's germline CDR1 is MDHEN and CDR2 SYDVKM. The V and J ends lost 8 bases and 1 base respectively, with 14 bases between them. In DNA form, the CDR3 reads TGTGCCAGCTACGAATCACACGAGAACACTGAAGCTTTCTTT. Protein: CASYESHENTEAFF.

This clonotype was observed at least ten times. The V call is TRBV12-3 or TRBV12-4, the J call TRBJ2-5; 9 bases align to TRBD2. J gave up 4 bases and V 7 bases, and 7 bases lay outside the gene matches. The CDR3 is 14 residues long. Here the CDR3 DNA reads TGTGCCAGCACCCCGGGGCGGGAGGGAGAGACCCAGTACTTC. Its translation is CASTPGREGETQYF.

The table lists this clonotype with many counts. The chain is built from TRBV12-3 or TRBV12-4 and TRBJ1-2; D possibly corresponds to TRBD1 (5 bases). The CDR3 sequence is 14 residues long. The V and J ends lost 6 bases and 2 bases respectively, with 13 bases between them. The CDR3 loop reads CASRNQGGNYGYTF. The CDR3 DNA is TGTGCCAGCAGGAACCAGGGCGGGAACTATGGCTACACCTTC.

Ten or more counts support this clonotype. The chain has TRBV27 and TRBJ2-5; 7 bases are a match to TRBD2. Trimming removed 5 bases from V and 1 base from J; junction bases left unmatched: 4. CDR1 MNHEY and CDR2 SMNVEV come from the germline V gene (reference sequence). The CDR3 sequence is 14 residues long. CDR3 protein: CASSPSSGQETQYF. The DNA of the CDR3 is TGTGCCAGCAGTCCCTCTAGCGGCCAAGAGACCCAGTACTTC.

This clonotype was counted a few times. The chain is built from TRBV7-9 and TRBJ2-5, with TRBD1 identical over 7 bases. J lost 5 bases, V lost 4 bases, and 7 bases had no gene match. This CDR3 is 14 amino acids long. Germline lookup yields CDR1 SEHNR and CDR2 FQNEAQ (reference sequence). This chain's CDR3 is CASSSTGLQETQYF. In DNA form, the CDR3 reads TGTGCCAGCAGCTCGACAGGGTTGCAGGAGACCCAGTACTTC.

This clonotype was detected ten times or more. The chain links TRBV2 to TRBJ2-1; D possibly corresponds to TRBD2 (5 bases). CDR1 and CDR2 from the germline V gene are SNHLY and FYNNEI. Trimming removed 10 bases at V and 7 bases at J, with 14 bases between. The CDR3 is 12 residues long. CDR3 protein: CATETKLNEQFF. The CDR3 nucleotides read TGTGCCACCGAGACTAAACTAAATGAGCAGTTCTTC.

This clonotype was seen ten or more times. The rearrangement uses TRBV4-3 and TRBJ1-5; the match to TRBD1 covers 7 bases. The CDR3 is made up of 14 amino acids. Germline V gene lookup returns CDR1 LGHNA and CDR2 YSLEER. With V trimmed by 2 bases and J by 7 bases, 5 bases remained unmatched. The CDR3 here is CASSQSLGQQPQHF. In DNA form, the CDR3 reads TGCGCCAGCAGCCAAAGTTTGGGACAGCAGCCCCAGCATTTT.

This clonotype was counted at least ten times. The rearrangement uses TRBV20-1 and TRBJ1-5; 7 bases agree with TRBD1. V lost 6 bases to trimming and J lost 5 bases; unmatched junction nucleotides: 10. Germline CDR1 and CDR2: DFQATT and SNEGSKA (reference sequence). This CDR3 has 14 residues. The CDR3 coding sequence is TGCAGTGCGATACAGGGGATTTCATATCAGCCCCAGCATTTT. This sequence encodes CSAIQGISYQPQHF.